The clone carrying this T cell receptor (beta chain) was counted between two and nine times. Trimming removed 6 bases from V and 1 base from J, with 16 bases in between. The CDR3 loop spans 16 amino acids. Per germline, CDR1 LGHNT and CDR2 FRNRAP. The authors ran a second PCR of about 7 to 11 cycles using a sample-barcoded 5' primer and a J-beta primer mix. From the 5' RACE reads, TCRdb called clonotypes with MiXCR, one entry per CDR3 protein. This table has some 1.7 million distinct CDR3 sequences, roughly 27% appearing once. This entry comes from a study of blood T cells in healthy people across ages.

V and J are TRBV12-5 and TRBJ2-1, with D possibly called TRBD1 or TRBD2 (6 bases each). The receptor was derived from a woman aged 25-40 years in good health. Sequencing was carried out using blood. Here the CDR3 reads CASGLILGGSYNEQFF. The CDR3 DNA follows: TGTGCTAGTGGCCTGATACTAGGGGGGTCCTACAATGAGCAGTTCTTC.